These T cell receptor beta chains were read from a single sample in a study of T cells in Graves' hyperthyroidism and ophthalmopathy. TCRdb independently ran MiXCR on the multiplex PCR reads; one entry per CDR3 protein. Found here are a few hundred thousand distinct CDR3 sequences, 15% of them singletons; the top ten hold approximately 30%. Sequenced: blood. Receptor source: a young woman with Graves' hyperthyroidism. Both conserved end residues are part of each CDR3.

>TRBV29-1|TRBJ2-7
CSGGQGVYEQYF
>TRBV3-1|TRBJ2-7
CASTNKAAQQYF
>TRBV20-1|TRBJ2-2
CSASRTSQDTGELFF
>TRBV28|TRBJ1-2
CASSFRRTNYGYTF
>TRBV6-1|TRBJ2-1
CASSGLTGVWVDEQFF
>TRBV19|TRBJ1-5
CASRERSNQPQHF
>TRBV11-2|TRBJ1-4
CASSKLRGANEKLFF
>TRBV11-1|TRBJ1-1
CASSLNFRPNTEAFF
>TRBV7-9|TRBJ2-7
CASSDNNYEQYF
>TRBV30|TRBJ2-3
CAWRSIQTSGSTDTQYF
>TRBV5-5|TRBJ1-4
CASSSEWTGIDEKLFF
>TRBV18|TRBJ2-2
CASSPSGSGSRTGELFF
>TRBV9|TRBJ1-4
CASSLGGGNEKLFF
>TRBV28|TRBJ1-1
CASSPPGAKNTEAFF
>TRBV10-3|TRBJ2-2
CAISQGTGELFF
>TRBV7-2|TRBJ1-5
CASSLNINSNQPQHF
>TRBV2|TRBJ2-5
CASSDPTSLETQYF
>TRBV29-1|TRBJ1-1
CSVASRDTTNTEAFF
>TRBV6-1|TRBJ1-1
CASISRTAANTEAFF
>TRBV25-1|TRBJ1-2
CASSGTGVLSGYTF
>TRBV6-5|TRBJ2-7
CASSYGASGSLLYEQYF
>TRBV12-3/TRBV12-4|TRBJ2-1
CASSFVGVPGGDEQFF
>TRBV7-9|TRBJ2-5
CASSSTLAGVPTQYF
>TRBV12-3/TRBV12-4|TRBJ2-2
CAIRQGAVGEELFF
>TRBV11-2|TRBJ2-1
CASSPPQGRISYNEQFF
>TRBV6-1|TRBJ1-2
CASVHLRSANYGYTF
>TRBV30|TRBJ2-3
CAWSVSRTSASTDTQYF
>TRBV20-1|TRBJ1-5
CSAGPRPQHF